One and the same sample provided the 7 T cell receptor beta chains below, sequenced in a study of cytomegalovirus exposure and HLA in healthy donors. The PCR contained 60 Vbeta and 13 Jbeta primers. Profiled with immunoSEQ multiplex PCR; TCRdb holds only in-frame clones, not every one. The sample lists 150,000 to 200,000 clones; about 82% were seen once. Sequencing used PBMCs. The receptors shown here come from a woman aged 18-29 years in good health and CMV-seronegative.

The chain uses TRBV11-2 and TRBJ1-1; D remains ambiguous. From germline, CDR1 is SGHAT and CDR2 FQNNGV. The CDR3 spans 14 residues. Trimming took 5 bases from V and 2 from J, leaving 12 bases between them. CDR3 sequence: CASSPPRANTEAFF. In DNA, the CDR3 is TGTGCCAGCAGCCCCCCGCGGGCCAACACTGAAGCTTTCTTT.

The CDR3: CASSYGTIPYSYEQYF. The CDR3 DNA is TGTGCCAGCAGCTACGGGACTATACCTTACTCCTACGAGCAGTACTTC. The chain combines TRBV11-2 with TRBJ2-7, with 7 positions matching TRBD2. The CDR3 runs 16 residues. In germline, CDR1 is SGHAT, CDR2 FQNNGV. V trimming: 4 bases; J trimming: 0 bases; junction bases outside the gene matches: 9.

CDR3 sequence (DNA): TGTGCCAGCAGCGATGGACTAGCGGCATCCACAGATACGCAGTATTTT. Protein sequence: CASSDGLAASTDTQYF. This chain uses TRBV7-6 with TRBJ2-3; 10 bases agree with TRBD2. This CDR3 has 16 residues. Per germline, CDR1 SGHVS and CDR2 FNYEAQ. Trimming at V came to 5 bases and at J to 2 bases, leaving 7 bases not matched to a gene. The complete variable domain, with remaining parts taken from reference TRBV7-6 and TRBJ2-3, reads GAGVSQSPRYKVTKRGQDVALRCDPISGHVSLYWYRQALGQGPEFLTYFNYEAQQDKSGLPNDRFSAERPEGSISTLTIQRTEQRDSAMYRCASSDGLAASTDTQYFGPGTRLTVL.

The chain couples TRBV6-4 to TRBJ2-5; TRBD2 aligns across 7 bases. CDR3 length: 15 amino acids. The ends lost 0 bases at V and 2 bases at J; junction bases unmatched: 3. Germline CDR1 MRHNA, CDR2 SNTAGT. The CDR3 loop is CASSDSSGDQETQYF. CDR3 bases: TGTGCCAGCAGTGACTCGAGCGGGGATCAAGAGACCCAGTACTTC.

The chain is built from TRBV27 and TRBJ2-7; 8 bases match TRBD2. Germline CDR1 MNHEY, CDR2 SMNVEV (reference sequence). This CDR3 region has 15 residues. V was clipped by 5 bases and J by 6 bases; unmatched bases: 12. CDR3 DNA sequence: TGTGCCAGCAGTCCCAACCTAGCGGGCTCTTTCGAGCAGTACTTC. It specifies CASSPNLAGSFEQYF.

J is TRBJ2-3 and V is TRBV7-2; a possible D gene is TRBD2 (5 bases). CDR1 SGHTA and CDR2 FQGNSA come from the germline V gene. Trimming took off 5 bases at V and 15 bases at J, with 18 bases between the two ends. CDR3 length: 12 amino acids. The chain's CDR3 is CASSVPQRFPYF. DNA for the CDR3: TGTGCCAGCAGCGTACCACAGCGGTTTCCTTATTTT.

This chain uses TRBV7-3 with TRBJ2-3; D is perhaps TRBD1 (6 bases). Germline lookup yields CDR1 SGHTA and CDR2 FQGTGA. The CDR3 runs 15 residues. The V gene lost 0 bases and the J gene lost 5 bases, with 12 bases spanning the gap. CDR3: CASSLTGGTLDTQYF. CDR3 DNA sequence: TGTGCCAGCAGCTTAACAGGGGGTACTCTAGATACGCAGTATTTT.